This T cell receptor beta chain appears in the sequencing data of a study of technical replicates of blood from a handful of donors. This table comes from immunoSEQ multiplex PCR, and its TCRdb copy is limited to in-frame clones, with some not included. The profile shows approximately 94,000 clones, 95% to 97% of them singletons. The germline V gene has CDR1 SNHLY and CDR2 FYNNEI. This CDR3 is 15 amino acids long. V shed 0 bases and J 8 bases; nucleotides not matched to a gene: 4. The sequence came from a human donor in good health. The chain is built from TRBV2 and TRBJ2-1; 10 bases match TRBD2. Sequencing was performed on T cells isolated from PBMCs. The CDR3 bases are TGTGCCAGCAGTGAAGCGGCTAGCGGGAGCCATGAGCAGTTCTTC. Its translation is CASSEAASGSHEQFF.